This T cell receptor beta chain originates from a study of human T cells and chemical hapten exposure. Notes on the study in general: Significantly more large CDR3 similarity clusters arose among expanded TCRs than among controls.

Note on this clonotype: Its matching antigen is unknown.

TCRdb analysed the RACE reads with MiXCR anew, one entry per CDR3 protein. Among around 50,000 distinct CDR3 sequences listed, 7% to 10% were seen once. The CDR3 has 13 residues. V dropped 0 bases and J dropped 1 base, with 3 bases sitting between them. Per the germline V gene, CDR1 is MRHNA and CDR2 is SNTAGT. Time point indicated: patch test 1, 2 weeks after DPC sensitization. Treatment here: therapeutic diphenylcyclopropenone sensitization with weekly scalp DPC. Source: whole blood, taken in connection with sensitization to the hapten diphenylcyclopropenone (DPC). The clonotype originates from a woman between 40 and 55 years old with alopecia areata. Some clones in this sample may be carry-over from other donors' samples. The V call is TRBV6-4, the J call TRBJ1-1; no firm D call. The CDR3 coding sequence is TGTGCCAGCAGTGACTCTGCGAACACTGAAGCTTTCTTT. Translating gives CASSDSANTEAFF.